This TCR beta chain was observed in a study of radiotherapy plus CTLA-4 blockade in lung cancer. The table came from immunoSEQ multiplex PCR; TCRdb's copy has only in-frame clones and leaves some out. This sample has over 60,000 clones, with more than 75% found just once. Germline loops: CDR1 SNHLY, CDR2 FYNNEI. CDR3 length: 13 residues. Trimming removed 6 bases from V and 2 bases from J, with 8 bases in between. The chain carries TRBV2 and TRBJ1-3; D is ambiguous. The origin of this receptor is a human donor with non-small cell lung cancer that progressed on radiotherapy plus ipilimumab. Sequenced material: peripheral blood, taken from a patient treated with radiotherapy plus ipilimumab. The CDR3 sequence: CASSGETGNTIYF. The CDR3, as DNA: TGTGCCAGCAGCGGGGAAACTGGAAACACCATATATTTT.